This T cell receptor beta chain was found in a study of T cell responses to AZD1222 COVID-19 vaccine. Study findings and constraints: Baseline seropositivity characterized only a handful of AZD1222 recipients. CD4 TCRs associated with vaccination spanned spike, dominating at 160-218 and 743-854. Most donors were white British and more were female, and clonal diversity was possibly underestimated. A rise in Spike-specific TCR breadth and depth followed two AZD1222 doses.

CDR1 is MDHEN, CDR2 SYDVKM, per germline. The CDR3 spans 14 residues. The germline V and J ends were trimmed by 4 bases and 2 bases, with 11 bases remaining between them. This clone was counted a few times. Its antigen remains unknown. Sequencing used immunoSEQ multiplex PCR; TCRdb keeps in-frame clones, though not all of them. The repertoire has some 99,000 clones, more than 70% of them found once; the top ten carry approximately 15%. V and J are TRBV28 and TRBJ1-2; no reliable D call. The material was peripheral blood, obtained 28 days after the second AZD1222 dose. This clonotype was obtained from an adult who received the AZD1222 COVID-19 vaccine. CDR3: CASSSSPLNYGYTF. CDR3 in DNA: TGTGCCAGCAGTTCCAGCCCGCTGAACTATGGCTACACCTTC.